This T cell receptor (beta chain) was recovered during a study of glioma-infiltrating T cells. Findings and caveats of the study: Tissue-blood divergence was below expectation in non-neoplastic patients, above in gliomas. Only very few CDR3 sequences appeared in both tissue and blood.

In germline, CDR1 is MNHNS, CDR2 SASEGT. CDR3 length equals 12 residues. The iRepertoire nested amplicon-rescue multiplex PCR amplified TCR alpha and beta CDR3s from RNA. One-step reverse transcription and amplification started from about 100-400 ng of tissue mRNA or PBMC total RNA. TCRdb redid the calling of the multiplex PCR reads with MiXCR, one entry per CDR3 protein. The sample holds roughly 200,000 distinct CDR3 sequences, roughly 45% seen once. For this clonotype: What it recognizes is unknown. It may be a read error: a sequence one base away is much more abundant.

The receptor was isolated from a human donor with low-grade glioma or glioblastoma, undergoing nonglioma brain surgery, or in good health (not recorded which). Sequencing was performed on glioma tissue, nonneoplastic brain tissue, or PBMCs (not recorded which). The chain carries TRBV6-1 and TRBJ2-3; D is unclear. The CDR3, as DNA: TGCGCCAGCTGTGAGACGCTTCGAGACCGGTATTTT. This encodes CASCETLRDRYF.